Described below is a single T cell receptor (beta chain) sequence and its context. Its target is not known. Germline V lookup: CDR1 SGDLS, CDR2 YYNGEE. The V gene lost 0 bases and the J gene lost 2 bases, with 6 bases spanning the gap. This CDR3 region has 13 residues. Some clones are missing from TCRdb's copy, which holds only in-frame ones; the method was immunoSEQ multiplex PCR. This table has 150,000 to 200,000 clones, more than 70% appearing once. The sample is drawn from a study of T cell responses to AZD1222 COVID-19 vaccine. Points from the study as a whole: The CD4 TCRs associated with vaccination extended across spike and predominated at 160-218 and 743-854. The donor cohort was predominantly white British with a female majority, and clonal diversity may have been underestimated. The reported proportion of spike-specific TCRs targeting unmutated variant regions was nearly half. The study sampled repertoires only after the peak T cell response.

Sample: peripheral blood, taken 28 days after the second AZD1222 dose. The chain recombines TRBV9 with TRBJ2-7, with unresolved D. This TCR was sampled from an adult who received the AZD1222 COVID-19 vaccine. Here the CDR3 reads CASSVGRTYEQYF. As DNA, the CDR3 is TGTGCCAGCAGCGTAGGCAGGACCTACGAGCAGTACTTC. The entire variable domain, with the rest obtained from reference TRBV9 and TRBJ2-7, is as follows: DSGVTQTPKHLITATGQRVTLRCSPRSGDLSVYWYQQSLDQGLQFLIQYYNGEERAKGNILERFSAQQFPDLHSELNLSSLELGDSALYFCASSVGRTYEQYFGPGTRLTVT.